The rows below give T cell receptor beta chains drawn from one sample of a study of regulatory T cells in long-lasting Graves disease. TCRdb fed the multiplex PCR reads into MiXCR, producing one record per CDR3 protein. The sample carries some 330,000 distinct CDR3 sequences, 20% to 25% recorded once. The sequencing used peripheral blood mononuclear cells (PBMCs), collected when the disease was refractory, from a patient treated with antithyroid drugs. These TCRs come from a woman aged 40 to 55 with Graves disease. Each CDR3 is given with its conserved first and last residue. A D gene is named only where the DNA matches it firmly. A row's size may be missing; if present it is once, few, many or a size class.

DNA: TGTGCCAGCAGCTTGCCGGGCTACGAGCAGTACTTC; CDR3: CASSLPGYEQYF; J: TRBJ2-7; D: -; size: many; V: TRBV28
DNA: TGTGCCAGCAGTTTAGGGCAGATACCTTACGAGCAGTACTTC; CDR3: CASSLGQIPYEQYF; J: TRBJ2-7; D: -; size: few; V: TRBV27
DNA: TGTGCCAGCAGCTTACGTCAGAGCTACGAGCAGTACTTC; CDR3: CASSLRQSYEQYF; J: TRBJ2-7; D: -; size: many; V: TRBV7-9
DNA: TGTGCCAGCACCGCGGAACAGGGGGTTGGTGGCTACACCTTC; CDR3: CASTAEQGVGGYTF; J: TRBJ1-2; D: TRBD1; size: many; V: TRBV27
DNA: TGTGCCAGTAGTCAAACAGGGGATCCTTTAGGCACTGAAGCTTTCTTT; CDR3: CASSQTGDPLGTEAFF; J: TRBJ1-1; D: TRBD1; size: few; V: TRBV19
DNA: TGCAGTGCTAGAGCTAGTCTTGCGAAGGTAATGAACACTGAAGCTTTCTTT; CDR3: CSARASLAKVMNTEAFF; J: TRBJ1-1; D: -; size: -; V: TRBV20-1
DNA: TGTGCCAGCAGCACTCCCCCCAGACGTGGGACAGAAGACACCGGGGAGCTGTTTTTT; CDR3: CASSTPPRRGTEDTGELFF; J: TRBJ2-2; D: TRBD1; size: -; V: TRBV7-9
DNA: TGTGCCAGCAGCTTAGTGGGGATTTCTTACGAGCAGTACTTC; CDR3: CASSLVGISYEQYF; J: TRBJ2-7; D: -; size: many; V: TRBV11-2
DNA: TGTGCCACCAGCAGAGGGTCGGGGACCGGCAATCAGCCCCAGCATTTT; CDR3: CATSRGSGTGNQPQHF; J: TRBJ1-5; D: -; size: -; V: TRBV15
DNA: TGTGCCAGCAGTGTTTTGACAGTCAATCAGCCCCAGCATTTT; CDR3: CASSVLTVNQPQHF; J: TRBJ1-5; D: -; size: -; V: TRBV6-1
DNA: TGTGCCAGCAGCCCCGAGGGGGGGCTGAACACTGAAGCTTTCTTT; CDR3: CASSPEGGLNTEAFF; J: TRBJ1-1; D: -; size: many; V: TRBV7-8
DNA: TGTGCCAGCAGTTTACGGGCGGGGGATGGGGCCAACGTCCTGACTTTC; CDR3: CASSLRAGDGANVLTF; J: TRBJ2-6; D: TRBD2; size: many; V: TRBV28
DNA: TGTGCCACCAGTGATGCTAGTAGCGGGAGCCCAGATACGCAGTATTTT; CDR3: CATSDASSGSPDTQYF; J: TRBJ2-3; D: TRBD2; size: -; V: TRBV24-1
DNA: TGCAGTGCTGGGCGGGGGAACACCGGGGAGCTGTTTTTT; CDR3: CSAGRGNTGELFF; J: TRBJ2-2; D: -; size: -; V: TRBV20-1
DNA: TGTGCCAGCAGTACCTGGGACAGGGGGGCTATTCAGTACTTC; CDR3: CASSTWDRGAIQYF; J: TRBJ2-4; D: TRBD1; size: -; V: TRBV27
DNA: TGTGCCAGCAGTTTATCTGGGACTGCTGTTACATTAACCTTC; CDR3: CASSLSGTAVTLTF; J: TRBJ1-2; D: -; size: few; V: TRBV28
DNA: TGTGCCAGCAGGACACCGGACCGGAGCTCTGGAAACACCATATATTTT; CDR3: CASRTPDRSSGNTIYF; J: TRBJ1-3; D: -; size: many; V: TRBV28
DNA: TGTGCCAGCAGTACGGACGGAGCCGGGGAGCTGTTTTTT; CDR3: CASSTDGAGELFF; J: TRBJ2-2; D: -; size: many; V: TRBV6-1
DNA: TGTGCCAGCAGTTTAAAACCGGTGGGTACCTACGAGCAGTACTTC; CDR3: CASSLKPVGTYEQYF; J: TRBJ2-7; D: -; size: few; V: TRBV27
DNA: TGTGCCAGCAGCCCTATCCTATTTGGACGAGAAGGTCGCGAAAAACTGTTTTTT; CDR3: CASSPILFGREGREKLFF; J: TRBJ1-4; D: -; size: many; V: TRBV5-5
DNA: TGCGCCAGCAGCTTACAGGGGGACGATGAAAAACTGTTTTTT; CDR3: CASSLQGDDEKLFF; J: TRBJ1-4; D: TRBD1; size: few; V: TRBV5-1
DNA: TGCAGCGTTGTTGGACTAGCGGGGAACTTCTACGAGCAGTACTTC; CDR3: CSVVGLAGNFYEQYF; J: TRBJ2-7; D: TRBD2; size: few; V: TRBV29-1
DNA: TGTGCCAGCAGCGGAAGGACAGTAGTCTACGAGCAGTACTTC; CDR3: CASSGRTVVYEQYF; J: TRBJ2-7; D: -; size: -; V: TRBV7-9
DNA: TGTGCCAGCAGGAGGGGAGAGATTGAGCCCCAGCATTTT; CDR3: CASRRGEIEPQHF; J: TRBJ1-5; D: -; size: few; V: TRBV2
DNA: TGTGCCAGCAGTCTTGGATTCGGGGCAGGGGTAAATTCCGGGGAGCTGTTTTTT; CDR3: CASSLGFGAGVNSGELFF; J: TRBJ2-2; D: -; size: few; V: TRBV2
DNA: TGTGCCAGCAGCTGGGGATCCACTTGGACTGAAGCTTTCTTT; CDR3: CASSWGSTWTEAFF; J: TRBJ1-1; D: -; size: few; V: TRBV5-8
DNA: TGTGCCAGCAGCCTGATACTTTCACCCCTCCACTTT; CDR3: CASSLILSPLHF; J: TRBJ1-6; D: -; size: many; V: TRBV11-2
DNA: TGTGCCAGCAGGCCCGGGACAGGCAACTACGAGCAGTACTTC; CDR3: CASRPGTGNYEQYF; J: TRBJ2-7; D: TRBD1; size: -; V: TRBV28
DNA: TGTGCCACCAGCAGAGATATTGGGCTAGCCCGGGCCAAAAACATTCAGTACTTC; CDR3: CATSRDIGLARAKNIQYF; J: TRBJ2-4; D: -; size: few; V: TRBV15
DNA: TGCAGTGCTAATCCTTCTAGCGGGAGACGATACGAGCAGTACTTC; CDR3: CSANPSSGRRYEQYF; J: TRBJ2-7; D: TRBD2; size: many; V: TRBV20-1
DNA: TGTGCCAGCAGCCGTCGACAGAGCTTTACCTACAATGAGCAGTTCTTC; CDR3: CASSRRQSFTYNEQFF; J: TRBJ2-1; D: -; size: few; V: TRBV12-3/TRBV12-4
DNA: TGTGCCAGCAGCTCGCCTTATATGGGCCAGTACTTC; CDR3: CASSSPYMGQYF; J: TRBJ2-5; D: -; size: many; V: TRBV7-2
DNA: TGTGCCAGCAGACAAGACGGGGGCAGCTACGAGCAGTACTTC; CDR3: CASRQDGGSYEQYF; J: TRBJ2-7; D: -; size: many; V: TRBV11-2
DNA: TGTGCCAGCAGCCAATTGGGACAGGGAATTCTCTACGAGCAGTACTTC; CDR3: CASSQLGQGILYEQYF; J: TRBJ2-7; D: TRBD1; size: many; V: TRBV14
DNA: TGTGCCAGCAGCCAAGACCCGTACAGGGTCCTCACTGAAGCTTTCTTT; CDR3: CASSQDPYRVLTEAFF; J: TRBJ1-1; D: -; size: -; V: TRBV4-2
DNA: TGTGCCAGCTGGGGTAGTATCGGGGAGCTGTTTTTT; CDR3: CASWGSIGELFF; J: TRBJ2-2; D: -; size: -; V: TRBV27
DNA: TGCAGCGCCAGAACCCGGGGGTATTACACTGAAGCTTTCTTT; CDR3: CSARTRGYYTEAFF; J: TRBJ1-1; D: -; size: many; V: TRBV29-1
DNA: TGTGCCAGCAGCTTATGGTCCGCCCCAAATTACGAGCAGTACTTC; CDR3: CASSLWSAPNYEQYF; J: TRBJ2-7; D: -; size: -; V: TRBV7-3
DNA: TGTGCCAGCAGCGGACAGGGGGCGGGCGGGGAGCTGTTTTTT; CDR3: CASSGQGAGGELFF; J: TRBJ2-2; D: TRBD1; size: few; V: TRBV2
DNA: TGTGCCAGCAGAACCTACAGGGGGTTTGGTCAGCCCCAGCATTTT; CDR3: CASRTYRGFGQPQHF; J: TRBJ1-5; D: TRBD1; size: -; V: TRBV28
DNA: TGTGCCAGCAGTTACTCCTGGATGAACACTGAAGCTTTCTTT; CDR3: CASSYSWMNTEAFF; J: TRBJ1-1; D: -; size: -; V: TRBV6-9
DNA: TGTGCCAGCAGTCACAATGACAGGGGCCCCCCCTACGAGCAGTACTTC; CDR3: CASSHNDRGPPYEQYF; J: TRBJ2-7; D: TRBD1; size: many; V: TRBV12-3/TRBV12-4